One and the same sample provided the 11 T cell receptor beta chains below, sequenced in a study of cytomegalovirus exposure and HLA in healthy donors. The table came from immunoSEQ multiplex PCR; TCRdb's copy has only in-frame clones and leaves some out. The table lists 200,000 to 250,000 clones, 65% to 85% of them singletons, with more than 12% in the top ten. The specimen sequenced was PBMCs. These receptors all come from a woman aged 30 to 39 in good health and CMV-seropositive.

This chain joins TRBV29-1 and TRBJ2-1, with TRBD2 matching 12 bases. With V trimmed by 7 bases and J by 7 bases, 5 bases remained unmatched. The CDR3 length is 13 residues. The germline V gene encodes CDR1 SQVTM and CDR2 ANQGSEA. CDR3 nucleotides: TGCAGCGCTAGCGGGAGGGGTCGGAATGAGCAGTTCTTC. It codes for CSASGRGRNEQFF.

This clone was recorded only once. The chain combines TRBV19 with TRBJ2-5; 8 bases map to TRBD2. Germline V gene data show CDR1 as LNHDA and CDR2 as SQIVND (reference sequence). The CDR3 is made up of 17 amino acids. V was clipped by 0 bases and J by 5 bases; unmatched bases: 11. CDR3 in DNA: TGTGCCAGTAGTATAGACAGCGGGGCGGGAGGTGTGGAGACCCAGTACTTC. This encodes CASSIDSGAGGVETQYF.

The rearrangement links TRBV7-9 to TRBJ2-7; possible D gene TRBD2, 6 bases. The CDR3 runs 14 residues. V was cut by 2 bases and J by 3 bases, with 11 bases left in between. Germline V gene data show CDR1 as SEHNR and CDR2 as FQNEAQ (reference sequence). The CDR3 sequence is CASSLKGGNYEQYF. CDR3 nucleotide sequence: TGTGCCAGCAGCTTAAAGGGCGGGAACTACGAGCAGTACTTC. The entire variable domain, with the rest obtained from reference TRBV7-9 and TRBJ2-7, is as follows: DTGVSQNPRHKITKRGQNVTFRCDPISEHNRLYWYRQTLGQGPEFLTYFQNEAQLEKSRLLSDRFSAERPKGSFSTLEIQRTEQGDSAMYLCASSLKGGNYEQYFGPGTRLTVT.

A few counts support this clone. The chain employs TRBV25-1 and TRBJ1-2; 7 nucleotides match TRBD1. V lost 4 bases and J lost 4; bases outside the gene matches: 15. The CDR3 consists of 17 residues. CDR1 MGHDK and CDR2 SYGVNS come from the germline V gene. The CDR3 bases are TGTGCCAGCAGTGCCCCCCGGGACAGCGTAAATCTCTATGGCTACACCTTC. Translation: CASSAPRDSVNLYGYTF.

This rearrangement joins TRBV27 to TRBJ2-5; 11 nucleotides match TRBD2. The junction had 7 bases not matched to a gene; V was cut back by 5 bases and J by 5 bases. CDR1 is MNHEY and CDR2 is SMNVEV in the germline V gene (reference sequence). This CDR3 comprises 15 residues. The CDR3 DNA reads as TGTGCCAGCAGTACGACTAGCGGGAAGGCGGAGACCCAGTACTTC. Encoded protein: CASSTTSGKAETQYF.

V usage is TRBV5-1 and J usage is TRBJ2-5; no firm D call. The V end was cut by 1 base, the J end by 3 bases, with 7 bases between. CDR1 SGHRS and CDR2 YFSETQ come from the germline V gene. The CDR3 extends over 13 amino acids. DNA for the CDR3: TGCGCCAGCAGCTTGCTATCAGAAGAGACCCAGTACTTC. Its translation: CASSLLSEETQYF.

The chain joins TRBV7-8 to TRBJ2-1; D uncertain. This CDR3 is 12 amino acids long. CDR1 is SGHVS and CDR2 is FQNEAQ in the germline V gene. V lost 3 bases to trimming and J lost 1 base, with 1 base between them. CDR3 loop: CASSFSYNEQFF. The CDR3 DNA is TGTGCCAGCAGCTTTTCCTACAATGAGCAGTTCTTC.

This chain joins TRBV6-6 and TRBJ2-2; 7 nucleotides match TRBD1. J was trimmed by 13 bases and V by 6 bases; bases with no gene match: 5. The V gene's germline CDR1 is MNHNY and CDR2 SVGAGI (reference sequence). This CDR3 is 11 amino acids long. In DNA form, the CDR3 reads TGTGCCAGCAGGTTGACAGGGTTGCTGTTTTTT. Translation: CASRLTGLLFF.

A remark on this clone: This specimen includes other DNA sequences encoding the same CDR3. The rearrangement uses TRBV7-2 and TRBJ1-5; D is ambiguous. The CDR3 is 13 residues long. Germline V gives CDR1 SGHTA, CDR2 FQGNSA. V lost 5 bases to trimming and J lost 2 bases, with 7 bases between them. The CDR3 bases are TGTGCCAGCAGCCAATCGGGCAATCAGCCCCAGCATTTT. It specifies CASSQSGNQPQHF.

This sequence joins TRBV2 and TRBJ1-1; D possibly corresponds to TRBD1 (5 bases). The ends were cut back, 6 bases at V and 0 bases at J, with 8 bases in the middle. The CDR3 has 13 amino acids. Germline lookup yields CDR1 SNHLY and CDR2 FYNNEI. DNA of the CDR3: TGTGCCAGCAGACTCAGGGTGAACACTGAAGCTTTCTTT. Residues: CASRLRVNTEAFF.

V is TRBV7-9 and J is TRBJ1-5, with D unclear. V lost 8 bases and J lost 0, with 5 bases in between. Germline CDR1 and CDR2: SEHNR and FQNEAQ (reference sequence). The CDR3 contains 12 residues. The CDR3 spells CASSISNQPQHF. The CDR3 DNA reads TGTGCCAGCTCGATTAGCAATCAGCCCCAGCATTTT.